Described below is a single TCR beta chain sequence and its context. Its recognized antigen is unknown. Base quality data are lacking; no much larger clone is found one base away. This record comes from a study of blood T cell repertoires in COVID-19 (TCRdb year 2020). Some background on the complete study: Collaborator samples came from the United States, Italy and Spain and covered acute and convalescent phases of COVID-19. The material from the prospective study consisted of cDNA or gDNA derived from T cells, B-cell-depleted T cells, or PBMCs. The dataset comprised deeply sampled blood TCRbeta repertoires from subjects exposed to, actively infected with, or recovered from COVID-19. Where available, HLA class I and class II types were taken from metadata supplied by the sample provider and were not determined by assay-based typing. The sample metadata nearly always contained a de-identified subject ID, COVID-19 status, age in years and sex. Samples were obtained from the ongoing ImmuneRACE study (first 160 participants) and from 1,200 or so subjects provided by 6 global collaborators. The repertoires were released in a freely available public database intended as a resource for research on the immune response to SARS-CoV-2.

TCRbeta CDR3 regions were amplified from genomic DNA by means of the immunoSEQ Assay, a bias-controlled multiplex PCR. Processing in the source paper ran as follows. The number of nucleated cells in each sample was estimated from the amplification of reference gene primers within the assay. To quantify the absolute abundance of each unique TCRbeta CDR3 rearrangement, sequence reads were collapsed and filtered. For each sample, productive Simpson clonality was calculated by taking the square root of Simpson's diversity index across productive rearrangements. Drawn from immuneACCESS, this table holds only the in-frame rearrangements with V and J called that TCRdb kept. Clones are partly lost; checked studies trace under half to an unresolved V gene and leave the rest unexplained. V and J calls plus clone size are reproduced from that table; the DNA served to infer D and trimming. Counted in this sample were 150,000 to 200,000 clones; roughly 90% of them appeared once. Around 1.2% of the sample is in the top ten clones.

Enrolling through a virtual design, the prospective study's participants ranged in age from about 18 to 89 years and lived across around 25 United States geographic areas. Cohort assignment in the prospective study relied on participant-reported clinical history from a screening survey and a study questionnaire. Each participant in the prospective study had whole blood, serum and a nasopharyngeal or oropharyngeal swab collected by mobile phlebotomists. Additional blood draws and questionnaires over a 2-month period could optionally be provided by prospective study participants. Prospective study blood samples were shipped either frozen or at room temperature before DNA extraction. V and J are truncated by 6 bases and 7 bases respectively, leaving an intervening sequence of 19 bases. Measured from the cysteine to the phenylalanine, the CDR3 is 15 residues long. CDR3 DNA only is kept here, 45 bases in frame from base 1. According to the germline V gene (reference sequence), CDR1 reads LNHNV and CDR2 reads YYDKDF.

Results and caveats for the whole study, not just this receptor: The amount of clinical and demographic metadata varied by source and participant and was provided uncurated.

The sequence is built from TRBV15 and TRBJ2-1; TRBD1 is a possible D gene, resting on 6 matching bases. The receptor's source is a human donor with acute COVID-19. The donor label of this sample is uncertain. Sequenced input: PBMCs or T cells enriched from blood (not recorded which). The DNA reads TGTGCCACCAGAGAACGACAGGAAGGCTTGAATGAGCAGTTCTTC. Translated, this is CATRERQEGLNEQFF.